Below, 14 T cell receptor beta chains from the same sample are listed, as sequenced in a study of T cells in Graves' hyperthyroidism and ophthalmopathy. Amplified TCR beta CDR3 regions came from RNA transcripts. First-round RT-PCR with HTBI primers amplified the TCR CDR3 region. Using its own MiXCR run on the multiplex PCR reads, TCRdb lists one record per CDR3 protein. The sample records about 690,000 distinct CDR3 sequences, 17% being singletons. Sequenced input: blood. The receptors were gathered from a man aged 50-59 years with Graves' hyperthyroidism.

This clonotype was counted at least ten times. V usage is TRBV6-5 and J usage is TRBJ1-5, with D possibly TRBD1 on 5 matching bases. The CDR3 is 15 residues long. V was shortened by 2 bases and J by 9 bases, with 17 bases between the two germline ends. Germline values: CDR1 MNHEY, CDR2 SVGAGI. CDR3 in DNA: TGTGCCAGCAGTTACCAGTCCATGCCCGGGGGGCCCCAGCATTTT. Its protein product is CASSYQSMPGGPQHF.

This clonotype showed up many times. The V gene is TRBV20-1, the J gene TRBJ2-1; 7 positions agree with TRBD2. V lost 5 bases, J lost 5 bases, and 9 bases stayed unmatched. The CDR3 loop spans 14 amino acids. Germline-derived CDR1 and CDR2 are DFQATT and SNEGSKA (reference sequence). The CDR3 region has the DNA TGCAGTGCTGACGAGGGAGGGAAACACAATGAGCAGTTCTTC. Translation: CSADEGGKHNEQFF.

This clonotype was counted many times. The rearrangement links TRBV2 to TRBJ1-1; tentative D call: TRBD1 (5 bases). Trimming removed 7 bases at V and 1 base at J, with 10 bases between. This CDR3 comprises 13 residues. In germline, CDR1 is SNHLY, CDR2 FYNNEI. DNA for the CDR3: TGTGCCAGCACAGGGCAGCCGAACACTGAAGCTTTCTTT. It yields the protein CASTGQPNTEAFF.

This clonotype was seen ten or more times. The chain links TRBV2 to TRBJ1-5; D ambiguous. The germline V gene encodes CDR1 SNHLY and CDR2 FYNNEI. CDR3 length equals 15 residues. V dropped 1 base and J dropped 0 bases, with 7 bases sitting between them. CDR3 loop: CASSEGGYSNQPQHF. The CDR3 DNA sequence: TGTGCCAGCAGTGAAGGTGGATATAGCAATCAGCCCCAGCATTTT.

The chain combines TRBV28 with TRBJ1-5; 7 nucleotides agree with TRBD1. This CDR3 region has 14 residues. CDR1 is MDHEN, CDR2 SYDVKM, per germline. The V segment lost 7 bases and the J segment 0 bases; nucleotides outside the gene matches: 3. The CDR3 is CASTWDSSNQPQHF. In DNA, the CDR3 is TGTGCCAGCACCTGGGACAGTAGCAATCAGCCCCAGCATTTT. Supplemented by reference TRBV28 and TRBJ1-5, the full variable domain reads DVKVTQSSRYLVKRTGEKVFLECVQDMDHENMFWYRQDPGLGLRLIYFSYDVKMKEKGDIPEGYSVSREKKERFSLILESASTNQTSMYLCASTWDSSNQPQHFGDGTRLSIL.

This clonotype was seen a few times. The chain employs TRBV12-3 or TRBV12-4 and TRBJ2-3; 9 bases line up with TRBD1. V lost 6 bases and J lost 0; bases outside the gene matches: 7. This CDR3 has 16 amino acids. The CDR3 nucleotides read TGTGCCAGCAGGGGGACAGGGACCCCTAGCACAGATACGCAGTATTTT. Translation: CASRGTGTPSTDTQYF.

This clonotype occurred a few times. The chain couples TRBV12-3 or TRBV12-4 to TRBJ2-3, with TRBD1 identical over 8 bases. V shed 6 bases and J 2 bases; nucleotides not matched to a gene: 7. This CDR3 spans 15 amino acids. For the CDR3, the DNA is TGTGCCAGCAGCCTTCGGACAGGGTTCACAGATACGCAGTATTTT. This encodes CASSLRTGFTDTQYF.

This clonotype was seen at least ten times. The rearrangement links TRBV11-2 to TRBJ2-7; TRBD1 matches at 12 bases. The germline CDR1 and CDR2 sequences are SGHAT and FQNNGV. J was trimmed by 5 bases and V by 5 bases; bases with no gene match: 10. This CDR3 region has 16 residues. The CDR3 sequence is CASSPPAGTGGNEQYF. The CDR3 DNA is TGTGCCAGCAGCCCCCCAGCCGGGACAGGGGGCAACGAGCAGTACTTC.

The CDR3 spells CAWSVGQGGTDTQYF. For the CDR3, the DNA is TGTGCCTGGAGTGTTGGACAGGGGGGCACAGATACGCAGTATTTT. The rearrangement uses TRBV30 and TRBJ2-3; 10 bases are shared with TRBD1. The CDR3 consists of 15 residues. Looked up from germline, CDR1 is GTSNPN and CDR2 is SVGIG (reference sequence). The V and J ends lost 0 bases and 1 base, in that order; junction bases with no gene match: 1.

This chain connects TRBV12-3 or TRBV12-4 to TRBJ1-5; a possible D gene is TRBD1 (5 bases). The CDR3 has 16 residues. Trimming left V 6 bases short and J 0 bases short, with 15 bases between. CDR3 sequence reads: CASRPSGGYSNQPQHF. The CDR3 DNA follows: TGTGCCAGCAGACCCAGCGGGGGATATAGCAATCAGCCCCAGCATTTT.

The chain couples TRBV4-3 to TRBJ1-6; D not resolved. CDR3 length equals 19 residues. Germline lookup yields CDR1 LGHNA and CDR2 YSLEER. The V gene lost 4 bases and the J gene lost 0 bases, with 19 bases spanning the gap. Here the CDR3 reads CASSPEPGIMSSYNSPLHF. DNA for the CDR3: TGCGCCAGCAGCCCAGAACCCGGGATAATGAGCTCCTATAATTCACCCCTCCACTTT.

The V and J genes are TRBV24-1 and TRBJ1-5; D gene uncertain. Trimming pared 1 base from V and 6 bases from J, leaving 6 bases between. Germline V CDR1 and CDR2: KGHDR, SFDVKD. CDR3 length: 13 amino acids. The CDR3 DNA sequence: TGTGCCACCAGTGATTTTGGTGGTCAGCCCCAGCATTTT. Amino acid sequence: CATSDFGGQPQHF.

The chain couples TRBV5-1 to TRBJ2-7, with D perhaps matching TRBD2 (6 bases). The CDR3 loop spans 13 amino acids. Germline V lookup: CDR1 SGHRS, CDR2 YFSETQ. The V and J ends lost 2 bases and 6 bases respectively, with 12 bases between them. The CDR3 DNA reads as TGCGCCAGCAGCTTATCGGGCGGGGTCGAGCAGTACTTC. This gives the protein CASSLSGGVEQYF.

In its sample, this clonotype was seen many times. The chain has TRBV2 and TRBJ1-5; D perhaps matches TRBD1 (5 bases). Trimming removed 7 bases from V and 7 bases from J, with 14 bases in between. The CDR3 totals 13 residues. Germline V gene lookup returns CDR1 SNHLY and CDR2 FYNNEI. Here the CDR3 reads CASKARGSQPQHF. DNA of the CDR3: TGTGCCAGCAAAGCGAGGGGATCACAGCCCCAGCATTTT. Complete variable domain (other parts from reference TRBV2 and TRBJ1-5): EPEVTQTPSHQVTQMGQEVILRCVPISNHLYFYWYRQILGQKVEFLVSFYNNEISEKSEIFDDQFSVERPDGSNFTLKIRSTKLEDSAMYFCASKARGSQPQHFGDGTRLSIL.